Below are 14 T cell receptor beta chains sequenced from a single sample in a study of T cells in Graves' hyperthyroidism and ophthalmopathy. RNA transcripts served as the template for amplifying TCR beta CDR3 regions. The primer set for the first-round RT-PCR of the TCR CDR3 was HTBI. TCRdb re-called the multiplex PCR reads with MiXCR, one entry per CDR3 protein. The sample has hundreds of thousands of distinct CDR3 sequences; about 25% are singletons. Material for sequencing was blood. The receptors originated from a man between 50 and 59 years old with Graves' hyperthyroidism.

This clonotype was found a few times. The chain is built from TRBV7-3 and TRBJ2-1, with TRBD1 as a possible D gene (6 bases). The CDR3 runs 13 residues. The germline V gene encodes CDR1 SGHTA and CDR2 FQGTGA. V lost 9 bases, J lost 5 bases, and 14 bases lay in between. CDR3 loop: CASARGKDNEQFF. CDR3 DNA sequence: TGTGCCAGTGCGAGGGGGAAGGACAATGAGCAGTTCTTC.

The chain links TRBV7-2 to TRBJ2-1, with 9 bases identical to TRBD2. Looked up from germline, CDR1 is SGHTA and CDR2 is FQGNSA. Losses at the gene ends were 6 bases for V and 9 bases for J; bases not matched to a gene: 9. CDR3 length equals 14 residues. CDR3 loop: CASRTSGTIGEQFF. DNA for the CDR3: TGTGCCAGCAGGACTAGCGGCACTATAGGTGAGCAGTTCTTC.

The V call is TRBV3-1, the J call TRBJ1-3, with 10 positions matching TRBD1. Losses at the gene ends were 4 bases for V and 2 bases for J; bases not matched to a gene: 8. Germline loops: CDR1 LGHDT, CDR2 YNNKEL (reference sequence). This CDR3 contains 17 residues. CDR3 protein: CASSPPGQGFAGNTIYF. In DNA, the CDR3 is TGTGCCAGCAGCCCCCCGGGACAGGGGTTCGCTGGAAACACCATATATTTT.

This clonotype was counted only a few times. V usage is TRBV13 and J usage is TRBJ1-1; TRBD1 agrees at 9 bases. Per the germline V gene, CDR1 is PRHDT and CDR2 is FYEKMQ (reference sequence). Trimming at V came to 5 bases and at J to 6 bases, leaving 7 bases not matched to a gene. This CDR3 is 14 amino acids long. CDR3 sequence reads: CASSLRTGAAEAFF. CDR3 DNA sequence: TGTGCCAGCAGCCTAAGGACAGGGGCGGCTGAAGCTTTCTTT.

In its sample, this clonotype was seen a few times. The chain combines TRBV28 with TRBJ2-1; D remains ambiguous. This CDR3 has 13 amino acids. V was trimmed by 3 bases and J by 8 bases, leaving 11 bases between them. In germline, CDR1 is MDHEN, CDR2 SYDVKM. CDR3 DNA sequence: TGTGCCAGCAGTTTCGGCCTGTTGTATGAGCAGTTCTTC. It is translated as CASSFGLLYEQFF. The full variable domain, completed using reference TRBV28 and TRBJ2-1, is DVKVTQSSRYLVKRTGEKVFLECVQDMDHENMFWYRQDPGLGLRLIYFSYDVKMKEKGDIPEGYSVSREKKERFSLILESASTNQTSMYLCASSFGLLYEQFFGPGTRLTVL.

The chain recombines TRBV5-4 with TRBJ2-2, with 9 bases identical to TRBD1. Per the germline V gene, CDR1 is SGHNT and CDR2 is YYREEE (reference sequence). This CDR3 has 17 residues. The V and J ends lost 4 bases and 6 bases, in that order; junction bases with no gene match: 13. CDR3 residues: CASSTGPQGAPAGELFF. The DNA for the CDR3 is TGTGCCAGCAGCACGGGACCACAGGGGGCGCCGGCCGGGGAGCTGTTTTTT.

Only a few counts were recorded for this clonotype. V is TRBV20-1 and J is TRBJ2-7; 10 bases align to TRBD2. CDR1 DFQATT and CDR2 SNEGSKA come from the germline V gene (reference sequence). There are 16 residues in the CDR3. Germline trimming cut 3 bases from V and 5 bases from J; bases unmatched to any gene: 13. Here the CDR3 DNA reads TGCAGTGCTAGGAAGGGGCTAGCGGGGGACCTGGACGAGCAGTACTTC. It encodes CSARKGLAGDLDEQYF.

The V gene is TRBV10-2, the J gene TRBJ2-1, with D maybe TRBD2 (6 bases). The CDR3 loop spans 15 amino acids. Trimming removed 6 bases at V and 4 bases at J, with 16 bases between. Germline V gene lookup returns CDR1 WSHSY and CDR2 SAAADI. The CDR3: CASRERVDYYNEQFF. Here the CDR3 DNA reads TGCGCCAGCAGAGAGCGGGTTGATTATTACAATGAGCAGTTCTTC.

The CDR3 bases are TGTGCCAGCAGTTACGCTGGTTACAATGAGCAGTTCTTC. This codes for CASSYAGYNEQFF. The V and J genes are TRBV6-5 and TRBJ2-1; D remains unclear. The V gene's germline CDR1 is MNHEY and CDR2 SVGAGI. Deletions cut 2 bases from V and 4 bases from J, with 6 bases between. This CDR3 spans 13 amino acids.

This clonotype was picked up a small number of times. The chain is built from TRBV19 and TRBJ1-1; D is ambiguous. The CDR3 contains 13 residues. Trimming pared 7 bases from V and 0 bases from J, leaving 9 bases between. Germline loops: CDR1 LNHDA, CDR2 SQIVND (reference sequence). The CDR3 sequence is CASTWLLNTEAFF. In DNA form, the CDR3 reads TGTGCCAGTACGTGGTTGCTGAACACTGAAGCTTTCTTT.

Regarding this clonotype: A much larger clone differs from this one at a single base, so this may be a read error. The chain uses TRBV12-3 or TRBV12-4 and TRBJ1-1; no clear D gene. V lost 3 bases to trimming and J lost 4 bases, with 12 bases between them. The CDR3 consists of 14 residues. For the CDR3, the DNA is TGTGCCAGCAGTTTTGGAACAGAGGGCACTGAAGCTTTCTTT. It specifies CASSFGTEGTEAFF.

The chain links TRBV28 to TRBJ1-1; D is perhaps TRBD1 (6 bases). CDR1 and CDR2 from the germline V gene are MDHEN and SYDVKM. V dropped 5 bases and J dropped 7 bases, with 23 bases sitting between them. The CDR3 has 16 amino acids. This CDR3 reads CASSINRVRALNEAFF. In nucleotides, the CDR3 is TGTGCCAGCAGTATTAACAGGGTCAGGGCTTTAAATGAAGCTTTCTTT.

This clonotype was observed at least ten times. V and J are TRBV28 and TRBJ2-1; TRBD2 matches 13 bases. V lost 5 bases to trimming and J lost 8 bases; unmatched junction nucleotides: 6. The CDR3 is made up of 15 amino acids. The germline V gene has CDR1 MDHEN and CDR2 SYDVKM. The CDR3 coding sequence is TGTGCCAGCAGTCGGACTAGCGGGAGCCTCGATGAGCAGTTCTTC. Amino acids: CASSRTSGSLDEQFF.

This chain uses TRBV9 with TRBJ2-2; D assignment may be TRBD1 or TRBD2 (5 bases each). The CDR3 extends over 16 amino acids. Germline CDR1 and CDR2: SGDLS and YYNGEE. Trimming removed 4 bases from V and 1 base from J, with 14 bases in between. DNA of the CDR3: TGTGCCAGCAGCCTCTGGGGGACGGGGAACACCGGGGAGCTGTTTTTT. Amino acid sequence: CASSLWGTGNTGELFF.